Listed here are 8 T cell receptor beta chains from one sample, sequenced in a study of cytomegalovirus exposure and HLA in healthy donors. Assay: immunoSEQ multiplex PCR; the TCRdb copy retains only in-frame clones and omits some. The data contain under 300,000 clones, approximately 83% of them singletons. Specimen: PBMCs. Receptors were obtained from a woman in her 30s in good health and CMV-seropositive.

This rearrangement joins TRBV9 to TRBJ2-7; D unclear. Trimming shortened V by 0 bases and J by 3 bases, and 19 bases separated the two germline ends. The CDR3 contains 17 residues. Germline CDR1 and CDR2: SGDLS and YYNGEE. CDR3 loop: CASSVGAAAARVYEQYF. Written as DNA, the CDR3 is TGTGCCAGCAGCGTAGGTGCGGCGGCTGCACGGGTCTACGAGCAGTACTTC. Based on the CDR3 plus reference TRBV9 and TRBJ2-7, the full variable domain is DSGVTQTPKHLITATGQRVTLRCSPRSGDLSVYWYQQSLDQGLQFLIQYYNGEERAKGNILERFSAQQFPDLHSELNLSSLELGDSALYFCASSVGAAAARVYEQYFGPGTRLTVT.

The chain links TRBV5-1 to TRBJ1-1; D is ambiguous. The CDR3 totals 15 residues. V was trimmed by 3 bases and J by 5 bases, leaving 17 bases between them. From germline, CDR1 is SGHRS and CDR2 YFSETQ. In DNA form, the CDR3 reads TGCGCCAGCAGCTCCGAGACCGGGTCCGTAACTGAAGCTTTCTTT. It codes for CASSSETGSVTEAFF.

The chain couples TRBV27 to TRBJ2-3, with 10 bases aligning to TRBD2. The trim removed 6 bases at V and 9 bases at J, leaving 6 bases unmatched. Germline loops: CDR1 MNHEY, CDR2 SMNVEV (reference sequence). The CDR3 runs to 13 residues. CDR3 coding DNA: TGTGCCAGCAGGGTAGCGGGAGGATCAACGCAGTATTTT. Translating it yields CASRVAGGSTQYF.

This clone was found once. The chain joins TRBV28 to TRBJ1-5; possibly TRBD1 for D (6 bases). This CDR3 is 17 amino acids long. The ends were cut back, 7 bases at V and 2 bases at J, with 21 bases in the middle. Germline CDR1 is MDHEN and CDR2 is SYDVKM. CDR3 region: CASTLGGGARGNQPQHF. The DNA for the CDR3 is TGTGCCAGCACCCTGGGCGGGGGGGCGAGGGGCAATCAGCCCCAGCATTTT. The full variable domain, rest sourced from reference TRBV28 and TRBJ1-5, is DVKVTQSSRYLVKRTGEKVFLECVQDMDHENMFWYRQDPGLGLRLIYFSYDVKMKEKGDIPEGYSVSREKKERFSLILESASTNQTSMYLCASTLGGGARGNQPQHFGDGTRLSIL.

The genes are TRBV4-1 and TRBJ1-5, with D possibly matching TRBD1 (5 bases). In germline, CDR1 is MGHRA, CDR2 YSYEKL. The CDR3 consists of 16 residues. V was clipped by 2 bases and J by 2 bases, with 13 bases between them. CDR3 sequence reads: CASSQSGGVGNQPQHF. In DNA form, the CDR3 reads TGCGCCAGCAGCCAATCCGGAGGGGTGGGCAATCAGCCCCAGCATTTT.

J is TRBJ1-5 and V is TRBV27, with 7 bases identical to TRBD1. CDR3 length: 14 amino acids. Germline V CDR1 and CDR2: MNHEY, SMNVEV (reference sequence). With V trimmed by 2 bases and J by 3 bases, 1 base remained unmatched. CDR3 loop: CASSLTGVNQPQHF. The CDR3 nucleotides read TGTGCCAGCAGTTTAACAGGGGTCAATCAGCCCCAGCATTTT.

This clone was seen a handful of times. The genes are TRBV9 and TRBJ1-1; tentative D call: TRBD1 (5 bases). Looked up from germline, CDR1 is SGDLS and CDR2 is YYNGEE. V dropped 0 bases and J dropped 2 bases, with 11 bases sitting between them. The CDR3 totals 15 residues. CDR3 amino acids: CASSVAQGSNTEAFF. DNA of the CDR3: TGTGCCAGCAGCGTAGCCCAGGGAAGTAACACTGAAGCTTTCTTT.

The V and J genes are TRBV5-1 and TRBJ2-1; 11 bases are shared with TRBD2. Germline-derived CDR1 and CDR2 are SGHRS and YFSETQ. The V and J ends lost 3 bases and 6 bases, in that order; junction bases with no gene match: 14. CDR3 size: 18 residues. The CDR3 DNA reads TGCGCCAGCAGCTCTACAGGGACTACTAGCGGGAGTTTCAATGAGCAGTTCTTC. Its protein is CASSSTGTTSGSFNEQFF. The whole variable domain, remainder taken from reference TRBV5-1 and TRBJ2-1, is KAGVTQTPRYLIKTRGQQVTLSCSPISGHRSVSWYQQTPGQGLQFLFEYFSETQRNKGNFPGRFSGRQFSNSRSEMNVSTLELGDSALYLCASSSTGTTSGSFNEQFFGPGTRLTVL.